This T cell receptor beta chain was observed in a study of radiotherapy plus CTLA-4 blockade in lung cancer. Study-wide context: Patients showed objective responses in under 20% of cases and disease control in around 30%.

The repertoire was sequenced with immunoSEQ multiplex PCR; TCRdb's copy has only in-frame clones and lacks some. The sample shows about 68,000 clones, approximately 79% of them seen only once. Here the sequenced sample was peripheral blood, taken from a patient treated with radiotherapy plus ipilimumab. This receptor was taken from a human donor with non-small cell lung cancer who had a complete response to radiotherapy plus ipilimumab.

CDR3 region: CASSRRSVWGEAFF. In DNA form, the CDR3 reads TGTGCCAGCAGCCGAAGGTCTGTCTGGGGTGAAGCTTTCTTT. V usage is TRBV7-9 and J usage is TRBJ1-1; unclear D gene. This CDR3 is built from 14 residues. Looked up from germline, CDR1 is SEHNR and CDR2 is FQNEAQ (reference sequence). Trimming took 5 bases from V and 7 from J, leaving 17 bases between them.